Presented here are 25 T cell receptor beta chains from one specimen sequenced in a study of blood T cell repertoires in COVID-19. TCRdb's copy holds only in-frame clones and misses some; the assay was immunoSEQ multiplex PCR. The table includes about 310,000 clones, around nine tenths detected once. Sequences were obtained from PBMCs or T cells enriched from blood (not recorded which). These receptors were obtained from a woman aged 25 to 45 who had recovered from COVID-19.

The chain couples TRBV10-3 to TRBJ2-1; 15 bases line up with TRBD2. This CDR3 is built from 17 residues. V gave up 4 bases and J gave up 7 bases; unmatched junction bases: 8. The germline V gene has CDR1 ENHRY and CDR2 SYGVKD. The CDR3 nucleotides are TGTGCCATCAGTGCAGGACTAGCGGGAGGGGAGGGTAATGAGCAGTTCTTC. It translates to CAISAGLAGGEGNEQFF.

The chain employs TRBV3-1 (or the pseudogene TRBV3-2) and TRBJ2-3; D may be TRBD2 (6 bases). Germline loops: CDR1 LGHDT, CDR2 YNNKEL (reference sequence). V lost 6 bases to trimming and J lost 5 bases, with 15 bases between them. The CDR3 has 14 amino acids. In DNA form, the CDR3 reads TGTGCCAGCAGGCAGGAGGGCCGAGGAGATACGCAGTATTTT. Translated, it gives CASRQEGRGDTQYF.

This chain connects TRBV11-2 to TRBJ1-2; D possibly corresponds to TRBD1 (6 bases). Trimming pared 2 bases from V and 4 bases from J, leaving 14 bases between. Germline loops: CDR1 SGHAT, CDR2 FQNNGV. The CDR3 spans 15 residues. The CDR3 reads CASSLWGGGSYGYTF. DNA for the CDR3: TGTGCCAGCAGCTTATGGGGAGGGGGTAGCTATGGCTACACCTTC.

This clone was counted a single time. The chain has TRBV13 and TRBJ2-1; D unclear. Trimming removed 4 bases at V and 1 base at J, with 14 bases between. Germline CDR1 reads PRHDT; CDR2 reads FYEKMQ (reference sequence). The CDR3 is 16 amino acids. The CDR3 nucleotides read TGTGCCAGCAGCTCGATCCCCACAACGTCCTACAATGAGCAGTTCTTC. Translating gives CASSSIPTTSYNEQFF.

The chain joins TRBV29-1 to TRBJ2-7; a weak D match, TRBD1 (6 bases). The germline gives CDR1 SQVTM, CDR2 ANQGSEA. The CDR3 has 11 residues. V was shortened by 7 bases and J by 3 bases, with 10 bases between the two germline ends. The CDR3 DNA follows: TGCAGCGCTACAGGGTACTACGAGCAGTACTTC. It encodes CSATGYYEQYF.

This rearrangement joins TRBV7-3 to TRBJ1-5, with unresolved D. Germline V gives CDR1 SGHTA, CDR2 FQGTGA. The CDR3 is made up of 13 amino acids. V lost 2 bases and J 4 bases, leaving 6 bases between the germline ends. CDR3 coding DNA: TGTGCCAGCAGCTTAGACGGGAATCAGCCCCAGCATTTT. This translates into CASSLDGNQPQHF.

The rearrangement joins TRBV7-2 to TRBJ2-1; TRBD2 matches 11 bases. The CDR3 has 14 amino acids. Germline lookup yields CDR1 SGHTA and CDR2 FQGNSA. Trimming took 7 bases from V and 11 from J; bases not matched to a gene: 10. The CDR3 nucleotides read TGTGCCAGCAAGAATAGCGGGAGGGGAGGCCAGCAGTTCTTC. This codes for CASKNSGRGGQQFF.

This chain links TRBV15 with TRBJ2-7; D gene unclear. The CDR3 runs 15 residues. The V end lost 2 bases, the J end lost 0 bases, and 11 bases lay between the germline ends. The V gene's germline CDR1 is LNHNV and CDR2 YYDKDF (reference sequence). CDR3 protein: CATSRPRPDSYEQYF. The CDR3 region has the DNA TGTGCCACCAGCAGACCTAGGCCCGACTCCTACGAGCAGTACTTC.

The genes are TRBV5-1 and TRBJ2-1, with D perhaps matching TRBD2 (6 bases). Germline values: CDR1 SGHRS, CDR2 YFSETQ. The germline V and J ends were trimmed by 4 bases and 8 bases, with 22 bases remaining between them. The CDR3 length is 16 residues. DNA for the CDR3: TGCGCCAGCAGCGAGACCTCCGGGGGATTGGCGTATGAGCAGTTCTTC. This translates into CASSETSGGLAYEQFF.

This sequence joins TRBV28 and TRBJ2-7; TRBD1 matches 7 bases. The CDR3 totals 14 residues. V lost 5 bases and J lost 4; bases outside the gene matches: 8. The germline CDR1 and CDR2 sequences are MDHEN and SYDVKM. The CDR3 nucleotides read TGTGCCAGCAGTCCCAACTCCAGGGGGTACGAGCAGTACTTC. Translation gives CASSPNSRGYEQYF.

The V call is TRBV15, the J call TRBJ2-3; D gene uncertain. The germline CDR1 and CDR2 sequences are LNHNV and YYDKDF (reference sequence). V lost 2 bases to trimming and J lost 0 bases, with 3 bases between them. The CDR3 is made up of 13 amino acids. The CDR3 DNA is TGTGCCACCAGCAGAACTAGCACAGATACGCAGTATTTT. Protein product: CATSRTSTDTQYF.

The chain joins TRBV27 to TRBJ2-1, with 8 bases fitting TRBD2. Germline V gives CDR1 MNHEY, CDR2 SMNVEV (reference sequence). The V gene end was trimmed by 5 bases and the J gene end by 6 bases; junction bases not matched to a gene: 6. The CDR3 totals 14 residues. Written as DNA, the CDR3 is TGTGCCAGCAGTGATCCGGGACTAGTCAATGAGCAGTTCTTC. Protein sequence: CASSDPGLVNEQFF.

This rearrangement joins TRBV19 to TRBJ1-1, with D hard to call. Germline CDR1 LNHDA, CDR2 SQIVND (reference sequence). The V end lost 5 bases, the J end lost 10 bases, and 17 bases lay between the germline ends. The CDR3 runs to 13 residues. Here the CDR3 DNA reads TGTGCCAGTAGTTCAGCAGAGATGGAGGTAGCTTTCTTT. Its protein is CASSSAEMEVAFF. Together with reference TRBV19 and TRBJ1-1, the CDR3 gives the full variable domain: DGGITQSPKYLFRKEGQNVTLSCEQNLNHDAMYWYRQDPGQGLRLIYYSQIVNDFQKGDIAEGYSVSREKKESFPLTVTSAQKNPTAFYLCASSSAEMEVAFFGQGTRLTVV.

The chain carries TRBV27 and TRBJ2-3; no reliable D call. The germline CDR1 and CDR2 sequences are MNHEY and SMNVEV (reference sequence). The V end was cut by 4 bases, the J end by 1 base, with 6 bases between. The CDR3 spans 13 residues. CDR3 DNA sequence: TGTGCCAGCAGTTCCCAGGGCACAGATACGCAGTATTTT. As protein: CASSSQGTDTQYF.

V and J are TRBV2 and TRBJ1-2, with 8 bases lining up with TRBD1. Trimming cost V 2 bases and J 0 bases; bases outside gene matches: 2. Germline CDR1 and CDR2: SNHLY and FYNNEI. The CDR3 has 15 residues. CDR3 amino acids: CASSEQGAANYGYTF. In DNA, the CDR3 is TGTGCCAGCAGTGAACAGGGGGCAGCTAACTATGGCTACACCTTC.

The chain carries TRBV30 and TRBJ1-1, with D perhaps TRBD1 (6 bases). Germline CDR1 GTSNPN, CDR2 SVGIG (reference sequence). The V end was cut by 2 bases, the J end by 0 bases, with 13 bases between. The CDR3 spans 15 residues. This CDR3 reads CAWSSRDILNTEAFF. The CDR3 nucleotides read TGTGCCTGGAGTTCAAGGGACATTCTGAACACTGAAGCTTTCTTT.

The V call is TRBV19, the J call TRBJ2-6, with 8 bases aligning to TRBD1. V gave up 3 bases and J gave up 0 bases; unmatched junction bases: 4. The CDR3 loop spans 17 amino acids. The germline CDR1 and CDR2 sequences are LNHDA and SQIVND (reference sequence). The CDR3 nucleotides read TGTGCCAGTAGTATTGGACAGGGCAGCTCTGGGGCCAACGTCCTGACTTTC. Translation gives CASSIGQGSSGANVLTF.

The V and J genes are TRBV6-6 and TRBJ2-7; 13 nucleotides agree with TRBD2. V gave up 5 bases and J gave up 5 bases; unmatched junction bases: 6. The CDR3 covers 15 residues. Germline values: CDR1 MNHNY, CDR2 SVGAGI (reference sequence). The chain's CDR3 is CASSILAGGSHEQYF. CDR3 coding DNA: TGTGCCAGCAGTATACTAGCGGGAGGGTCCCACGAGCAGTACTTC.

The V call is TRBV11-1, the J call TRBJ1-2, with 8 bases aligning to TRBD1. Germline V gives CDR1 SGHAT, CDR2 FQDESV (reference sequence). The CDR3 has 16 amino acids. The trim removed 4 bases at V and 7 bases at J, leaving 14 bases unmatched. CDR3 amino acids: CASSYSPGTGGVGYTF. The CDR3 coding sequence is TGTGCCAGCAGCTACAGTCCCGGGACAGGCGGGGTTGGCTACACCTTC.

This chain links TRBV7-9 with TRBJ2-1; 7 nucleotides line up with TRBD1. Germline V gene data show CDR1 as SEHNR and CDR2 as FQNEAQ (reference sequence). Unmatched junction bases numbered 15, after V lost 4 bases and J lost 6 bases. CDR3 length equals 17 residues. The DNA of the CDR3 is TGTGCCAGCAGCTCAGACTTAAGACAGGGTGCCCCCAATGAGCAGTTCTTC. Residues: CASSSDLRQGAPNEQFF.

The CDR3 DNA is TGTGCCAGCAGCCCCAGGAGCGGGTCATCCTACAATGAGCAGTTCTTC. Translating gives CASSPRSGSSYNEQFF. The V and J genes are TRBV11-2 and TRBJ2-1, with D perhaps matching TRBD2 (6 bases). V was shortened by 5 bases and J by 1 base, with 15 bases between the two germline ends. The germline V gene has CDR1 SGHAT and CDR2 FQNNGV. There are 16 residues in the CDR3.

V and J are TRBV28 and TRBJ2-2; D possibly corresponds to TRBD2 (6 bases). The germline gives CDR1 MDHEN, CDR2 SYDVKM. V lost 3 bases to trimming and J lost 4 bases, with 12 bases between them. This CDR3 contains 15 residues. CDR3 in amino acids: CASSFQTSLTGELFF. For the CDR3, the DNA is TGTGCCAGCAGTTTCCAGACTAGTCTCACCGGGGAGCTGTTTTTT.

The chain combines TRBV12-1 with TRBJ2-1; the table assigns TRBD2, which was not confirmed against the DNA. TRBV12-1 is labeled a pseudogene. There are 19 residues in the CDR3. CDR3 amino acids: CASSRSFSGSPRNYNEQFF. The CDR3, as DNA: TGTGCCAGCAGCAGATCCTTTAGCGGGAGCCCTAGGAACTACAATGAGCAGTTCTTC.

The CDR3 nucleotides read TGCAGCGCTAGACAGGGGGCAGGGAACGAGCAGTACTTC. Protein: CSARQGAGNEQYF. The V call is TRBV29-1, the J call TRBJ2-7; 10 bases fit TRBD1. Germline V gene lookup returns CDR1 SQVTM and CDR2 ANQGSEA. V was clipped by 7 bases and J by 5 bases; unmatched bases: 8. The CDR3 consists of 13 residues.

The J gene is TRBJ1-4, the V gene TRBV14, with a weak D call TRBD1 (6 bases). Deletions cut 3 bases from V and 4 bases from J, with 9 bases between. CDR3 length: 14 residues. Germline CDR1 SGHDN, CDR2 FVKESK. CDR3 bases: TGTGCCAGCAGCCATACAGGGAGTAATGAAAAACTGTTTTTT. As protein: CASSHTGSNEKLFF.